The 10 T cell receptor beta chains below were found in one sample sequenced in a study of breast tumors, draining lymph nodes, adjacent tissues. One entry per CDR3 protein results from TCRdb running MiXCR on the multiplex PCR reads. The table has over 70,000 distinct CDR3 sequences, approximately 31% seen once; the top ten hold roughly 8.1%. The lymph nodes were axillary draining lymph nodes from breast cancer patients. What was sequenced was axillary lymph node tissue. These receptors were taken from a female donor with breast cancer. Some clones in this sample may be carry-over from other donors' samples.

On this clonotype itself: No conserved phenylalanine or tryptophan is present at the end of the CDR3, so a read error is the likely explanation. This chain joins TRBV5-8 and TRBJ2-7; 10 bases align to TRBD2. The CDR3 extends over 14 amino acids. Germline assignment: CDR1 SGHTS and CDR2 YDEGEE. V shed 7 bases and J 1 base; nucleotides not matched to a gene: 5. In nucleotides, the CDR3 is TGTGCCAGCGCCGGGACTAGCGCATCCTACGAGCAGTACTCC. It is translated as CASAGTSASYEQYS.

This clonotype has a count of ten or more. The rearrangement uses TRBV30 and TRBJ2-5; no clear D. In germline, CDR1 is GTSNPN, CDR2 SVGIG (reference sequence). The CDR3 runs to 11 residues. Trimming pared 0 bases from V and 4 bases from J, leaving 3 bases between. CDR3 sequence reads: CAWSVLETQYF. The CDR3, as DNA: TGTGCCTGGAGTGTCTTAGAGACCCAGTACTTC. The full variable domain, completed using reference TRBV30 and TRBJ2-5, is SQTIHQWPATLVQPVGSPLSLECTVEGTSNPNLYWYRQAAGRGLQLLFYSVGIGQISSEVPQNLSASRPQDRQFILSSKKLLLSDSGFYLCAWSVLETQYFGPGTRLLVL.

Concerning this clonotype: An end of the junction differs from the germline gene, which may be a read error. The chain carries TRBV29-1 and TRBJ2-2; 9 bases match TRBD1. Germline V gene data show CDR1 as SQVTM and CDR2 as ANQGSEA. CDR3 length: 14 residues. The CDR3 DNA follows: TGCAGCGCCAGGACAGGGGTAGACACCGGGGAGCTGCTTTTT. Its translation: CSARTGVDTGELLF.

This clonotype has a count of ten or more. This sequence joins TRBV12-3 or TRBV12-4 and TRBJ2-7, with 7 bases identical to TRBD2. This CDR3 has 14 residues. The junction had 6 bases not matched to a gene; V was cut back by 6 bases and J by 1 base. CDR3: CASSAGGLSYEQYF. The CDR3 nucleotides are TGTGCCAGCAGCGCCGGGGGACTATCCTACGAGCAGTACTTC.

This clonotype was seen at least ten times. The chain is built from TRBV7-9 and TRBJ1-2; D may be TRBD1 (5 bases). The V end was cut by 0 bases, the J end by 0 bases, with 5 bases between. The CDR3 is 14 residues long. Germline V CDR1 and CDR2: SEHNR, FQNEAQ (reference sequence). CDR3 residues: CASSLATANYGYTF. The CDR3 coding sequence is TGTGCCAGCAGCTTAGCGACAGCTAACTATGGCTACACCTTC.

This clonotype was seen many times. This chain joins TRBV7-2 and TRBJ2-1, with D possibly matching TRBD2 (6 bases). Germline lookup yields CDR1 SGHTA and CDR2 FQGNSA. V lost 5 bases and J 15 bases, leaving 20 bases between the germline ends. CDR3 length: 13 amino acids. CDR3 sequence reads: CASSTLRGTGGFF. In DNA form, the CDR3 reads TGTGCCAGCAGCACCCTCCGTGGGACTGGGGGGTTCTTC.

This clonotype was detected many times. The gene calls are TRBV20-1 and TRBJ1-1; D remains unclear. CDR3 length: 11 residues. CDR1 is DFQATT and CDR2 is SNEGSKA in the germline V gene (reference sequence). The CDR3 protein is CGGYMNTEAFF. CDR3 nucleotide sequence: TGCGGAGGGTACATGAACACTGAAGCTTTCTTT.

Ten or more counts support this clonotype. The V call is TRBV6-2 or TRBV6-3, the J call TRBJ2-2; D gene unclear. Germline CDR1 MNHEY, CDR2 SVGEGT. Trimming took off 6 bases at V and 1 base at J, with 12 bases between the two ends. CDR3 size: 15 residues. In nucleotides, the CDR3 is TGTGCCAGCAGCAAAATGAACAGGAACACCGGGGAGCTGTTTTTT. This encodes CASSKMNRNTGELFF.

Within the sample, this clonotype is medium-sized. V gene TRBV13 combines with J gene TRBJ1-3; the D is unclear. The CDR3 covers 14 residues. V shed 1 base and J shed 0 bases, with 4 bases lying between them. Germline V gene data show CDR1 as PRHDT and CDR2 as FYEKMQ (reference sequence). In DNA, the CDR3 is TGTGCCAGCAGCTTAGACAGCTCTGGAAACACCATATATTTT. Translation gives CASSLDSSGNTIYF.

Concerning this clonotype itself: Without the conserved terminal phenylalanine or tryptophan, this CDR3 likely stems from a read error. The chain recombines TRBV7-2 with TRBJ2-7; 8 bases line up with TRBD2. The CDR3 has 14 amino acids. Germline V CDR1 and CDR2: SGHTA, FQGNSA. Trimming cost V 7 bases and J 4 bases; bases outside gene matches: 9. Written as DNA, the CDR3 is TGTGCCAGCAACCGTCCGGGACTAGGGTACGAGCAGTACCTC. Its protein product is CASNRPGLGYEQYL.